This record covers a single T cell receptor (beta chain). Its antigen is not identified. Other DNA sequences in this specimen translate into the identical CDR3. Some clones are missing from TCRdb's copy, which holds only in-frame ones; the method was immunoSEQ multiplex PCR. Altogether about 59,000 clones are present, 85% being singletons, with the ten largest covering 4%. The CDR3 runs to 15 residues. Germline CDR1 reads LNHDA; CDR2 reads SQIVND (reference sequence). Trimming took 4 bases from V and 2 from J, leaving 12 bases between them. These data belong to a study of OX40 agonist ivuxolimab in advanced cancers. The wider study: Patients receiving dose escalation had hepatocellular carcinoma, melanoma, renal cell or head and neck cancer. Age averaged 60 years (range about 20 to 79), and roughly 80% were male. Among those treated, three patients had partial responses, one with hepatocellular carcinoma and two with cutaneous melanoma. Study-wide findings and caveats: Researchers did not determine the expanded peripheral T cells' antigen specificity.

The chain combines TRBV19 with TRBJ1-5, with D unresolved. The receptor's source is an adult with an advanced solid tumor such as melanoma, head and neck, liver or kidney cancer. This material consisted of CD4+ or CD8+ T cells sorted from blood, taken in a trial of the OX40 agonist ivuxolimab. This CDR3 reads CASSNQFLRNQPQHF. CDR3 bases: TGTGCCAGTAGTAACCAGTTTCTGCGCAATCAGCCCCAGCATTTT.